Listed below are T cell receptor beta chains from one sample, sequenced in a study of TIL therapy for anti-PD-1-resistant metastatic lung cancer. Sequenced by immunoSEQ multiplex PCR; TCRdb stores in-frame clones only, minus some. The top ten clones hold about 0.9% of a sample with some 15,000 clones, 86% of them seen once. The sequenced sample was blood, obtained at baseline. Receptors originate from a person between 25 and 79 years old with non-small cell lung cancer. CDR3s include the opening cysteine and the closing phenylalanine or tryptophan. The order of the fields is V gene, clone size, D gene, J gene, CDR3 protein. D genes are given only for firm matches. Clone size is given for some rows only: seen once, a few or many times, or a class if the clone is expanded.

TRBV6-5	-	-	TRBJ1-2	CASSTPSVGRDGYTF
TRBV5-8	-	TRBD1	TRBJ1-1	CASRMTGGRKAFF
TRBV4-2	few	TRBD2	TRBJ2-3	CASSRDGAGPRDTQYF
TRBV4-2	-	TRBD1	TRBJ1-2	CASSPPTGQGYTF
TRBV11-3	-	TRBD1	TRBJ2-7	CASSQSRGSREQYF
TRBV10-2	-	TRBD2	TRBJ2-3	CASSVGTSSDTQYF
TRBV11-2	-	-	TRBJ2-2	CASSFVGGGGELFF
TRBV15	-	-	TRBJ2-7	CATSRDRVTTYEQYF
TRBV11-1	-	-	TRBJ1-2	CASSLSRGAGYTF
TRBV10-3	-	-	TRBJ2-1	CAISERETHNEQFF
TRBV5-1	few	TRBD1	TRBJ1-2	CASSSSTGGAGYGYTF
TRBV7-9	-	-	TRBJ2-2	CASSSLGNTGELFF
TRBV5-8	-	-	TRBJ1-3	CASSLALSRGRSSGNTIYF
TRBV7-7	few	TRBD1	TRBJ1-1	CASPGGGSEAFF
TRBV5-1	-	TRBD2	TRBJ2-1	CASSLAGVAYNEQFF
TRBV19	-	-	TRBJ1-1	CASGGRLNTEAFF
TRBV14	-	-	TRBJ1-3	CASSQERSLSGNTIYF